This T cell receptor beta chain came from a study of beta chain features in type 1 diabetes. Study-wide background: Across all samples, about 100 million sorted cells were examined. Study-wide points: Patients with type 1 diabetes showed fewer VDJ junction insertions and more deletions.

This CDR3 contains 16 residues. Germline CDR1 is SGHVS and CDR2 is FNYEAQ. J was trimmed by 3 bases and V by 5 bases; bases with no gene match: 8. The investigators reverse transcribed all of the isolated RNA, so they sequenced expressed TCRB transcripts. Libraries were prepared by immunoSEQ multiplex PCR; TCRdb keeps only in-frame clonotypes and omits some of them. The sample shows about 320,000 clones, about 15% of them seen only once. Sorting based on CD45RO/CCR7/CD25/CD127/CD95/CD27 separated CD4+ naive, central memory, regulatory and stem cell-like memory cells. This clone was picked up a small number of times. Its antigen is undetermined.

The rearrangement uses TRBV7-6 and TRBJ2-3; 10 positions match TRBD2. The sequenced material came from central memory CD4+ T cells from blood. The receptor was isolated from a man aged 25 to 45 in good health. The CDR3 sequence: CASSSKRGGGTDTQYF. CDR3 nucleotide sequence: TGTGCCAGCAGCAGCAAGCGGGGGGGAGGGACAGATACGCAGTATTTT.